This TCR beta chain is drawn from a study of spatial heterogeneity in lung cancer. Findings and limits, study-wide: Ubiquitous, expanded tumor-derived TCRs were more frequently observed in blood at resection than at follow-up.

In the library, each TCR cDNA molecule bore its own unique molecular identifier. A single record per CDR3 protein comes from TCRdb applying MiXCR to the 5' RACE reads. The sample carries about 80,000 distinct CDR3 sequences, more than 15% recorded once. The time point was: sample taken at primary tumor resection. No cells were sorted before sequencing. The whole RNA sequenced was extracted from tumor, nontumor lung or frozen PBMC. This clonotype was detected only a few times. Its antigen remains unknown. Germline CDR1 is SGDLS and CDR2 is YYNGEE. V lost 0 bases and J lost 8, with 6 bases in between. The CDR3 has 12 residues.

The origin of this receptor is a male donor with early-stage non-small cell lung cancer. V is TRBV9 and J is TRBJ2-1; no firm D call. Sample: PBMCs, taken at surgery. CDR3 residues: CASSVAADEQFF. CDR3 coding DNA: TGTGCCAGCAGCGTAGCGGCCGATGAGCAGTTCTTC.